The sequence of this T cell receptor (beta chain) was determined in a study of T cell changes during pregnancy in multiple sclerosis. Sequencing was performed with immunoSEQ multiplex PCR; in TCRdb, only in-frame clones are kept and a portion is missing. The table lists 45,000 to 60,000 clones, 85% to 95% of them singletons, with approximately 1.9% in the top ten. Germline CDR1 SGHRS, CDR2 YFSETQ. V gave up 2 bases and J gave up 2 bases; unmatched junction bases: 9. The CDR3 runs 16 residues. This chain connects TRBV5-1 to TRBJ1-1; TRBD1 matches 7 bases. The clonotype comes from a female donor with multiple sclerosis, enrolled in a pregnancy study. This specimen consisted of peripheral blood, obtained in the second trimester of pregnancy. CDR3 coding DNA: TGCGCCAGCAGCTTATTGACAGGGCCCTTTAACACTGAAGCTTTCTTT. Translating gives CASSLLTGPFNTEAFF.